This T cell receptor (beta chain) was identified during a study of spatial heterogeneity in lung cancer. For the study at large: Fewer alpha-chain than beta-chain sequences were consistently detected. Raw reads contained each unique TCR and UMI combination more than ten times on average. Study conclusions and caveats: Blood contained ubiquitous expanded tumor TCRs more at resection than at follow-up.

This clonotype was observed at least ten times. Its matching antigen is unknown. The CDR3 consists of 15 residues. The germline V and J ends were trimmed by 4 bases and 0 bases, with 12 bases remaining between them. The germline V gene has CDR1 SGHTA and CDR2 FQGNSA. Time point meaning: sample taken at primary tumor resection. Whole RNA was taken from tumor, nontumor lung or frozen PBMC; it was then sequenced unsorted. The donors comprised about 69 untreated early-stage non-small cell lung cancer patients. TCRdb independently ran MiXCR on the 5' RACE reads; one entry per CDR3 protein. The sample contains about 90,000 distinct CDR3 sequences, roughly 8.7% of which appear only once.

Material: PBMCs, obtained at surgery. This TCR was sampled from a male donor with early-stage non-small cell lung cancer. The chain couples TRBV7-2 to TRBJ1-2, with D perhaps matching TRBD1 (5 bases). CDR3 DNA sequence: TGTGCCAGCAGCTATGGGGCAGCTTCTAACTATGGCTACACCTTC. It is translated as CASSYGAASNYGYTF. Looking up the rest from reference TRBV7-2 and TRBJ1-2 gives the full variable domain: GAGVSQSPSNKVTEKGKDVELRCDPISGHTALYWYRQSLGQGLEFLIYFQGNSAPDKSGLPSDRFSAERTGGSVSTLTIQRTQQEDSAVYLCASSYGAASNYGYTFGSGTRLTVV.